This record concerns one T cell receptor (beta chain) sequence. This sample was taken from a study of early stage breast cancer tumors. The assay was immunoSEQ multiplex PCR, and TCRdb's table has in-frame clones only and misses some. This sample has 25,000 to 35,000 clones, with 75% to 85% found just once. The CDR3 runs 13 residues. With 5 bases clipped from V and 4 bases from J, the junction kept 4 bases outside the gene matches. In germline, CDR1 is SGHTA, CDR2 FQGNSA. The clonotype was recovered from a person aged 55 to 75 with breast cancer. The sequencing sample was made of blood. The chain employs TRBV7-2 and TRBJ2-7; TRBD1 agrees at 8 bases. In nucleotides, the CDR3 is TGTGCCAGCAGCCGGACAGGGCCTTACGAGCAGTACTTC. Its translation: CASSRTGPYEQYF.